The 30 T cell receptor beta chains below all came from one sample that was sequenced in a study of T-cell memory formation after mild COVID-19. MiXCR, run by TCRdb on the 5' RACE reads, gives a single entry per CDR3 protein. The table shows 350,000 to 500,000 distinct CDR3 sequences, with more than 20% occurring only once. The sequenced material came from PBMCs or a T cell subset sorted from them (not recorded which). These receptors all come from an adult woman who had mild COVID-19 (a few samples of this study predate the infection). Cell type and time point are not known.

This sequence joins TRBV4-1 and TRBJ2-4, with 8 bases matching TRBD1. J lost 4 bases, V lost 2 bases, and 7 bases had no gene match. The germline V gene has CDR1 MGHRA and CDR2 YSYEKL. The CDR3 is made up of 16 amino acids. The CDR3 is CASSQPGQGEKNIQYF. CDR3 nucleotide sequence: TGCGCCAGCAGCCAACCAGGACAGGGCGAAAAAAACATTCAGTACTTC.

The chain uses TRBV29-1 and TRBJ2-5, with D maybe TRBD1 (6 bases). V was cut by 8 bases and J by 3 bases, with 16 bases left in between. The V gene's germline CDR1 is SQVTM and CDR2 ANQGSEA. This CDR3 contains 13 residues. CDR3 nucleotide sequence: TGCAGCTCTGTCAGGGGACCAGAAGAGACCCAGTACTTC. It specifies CSSVRGPEETQYF.

This clonotype occurred a few times. The chain carries TRBV25-1 and TRBJ2-2; 9 nucleotides agree with TRBD1. The CDR3 runs to 15 residues. V was pared by 3 bases and J by 8 bases, with 7 bases of the junction left unmatched. Germline CDR1 is MGHDK and CDR2 is SYGVNS. The CDR3 loop is CASSDWDREVGELFF. In DNA form, the CDR3 reads TGTGCCAGCAGTGACTGGGACAGGGAGGTTGGGGAGCTGTTTTTT.

V and J are TRBV4-1 and TRBJ2-7, with 11 bases matching TRBD2. Germline-derived CDR1 and CDR2 are MGHRA and YSYEKL. V shed 3 bases and J 3 bases; nucleotides not matched to a gene: 4. This CDR3 spans 15 amino acids. The CDR3 DNA reads TGCGCCAGCAGCCACCTAGGACTAGCGGGCTACGAGCAGTACTTC. Encoded protein: CASSHLGLAGYEQYF.

This clonotype was counted a few times. V is TRBV12-3 or TRBV12-4 and J is TRBJ1-2; D might be TRBD1 (6 bases). CDR3 length equals 14 residues. Trimming removed 5 bases from V and 2 bases from J, with 12 bases in between. The CDR3: CASSPRDTNYGYTF. CDR3 DNA: TGTGCCAGCAGTCCACGGGACACCAACTATGGCTACACCTTC.

This clonotype was seen more than once but under ten times. The rearrangement joins TRBV6-2 or TRBV6-3 to TRBJ2-5; TRBD2 is a possible D gene (6 bases). Germline V lookup: CDR1 MNHEY, CDR2 SVGEGT. CDR3 length: 15 amino acids. V shed 0 bases and J shed 6 bases, with 14 bases lying between them. The CDR3 DNA is TGTGCCAGCAGTTACTCGAACGGAGGGAGGAAGACCCAGTACTTC. Amino acids: CASSYSNGGRKTQYF.

This clonotype was detected a few times. V usage is TRBV6-6 and J usage is TRBJ2-7; TRBD1 matches at 7 bases. Looked up from germline, CDR1 is MNHNY and CDR2 is SVGAGI (reference sequence). The CDR3 loop spans 16 amino acids. After removal of 4 bases from V and 1 base from J, the junction contained 10 bases not matched to a gene. The CDR3 protein is CASSLRRDSASYEQYF. The CDR3 DNA is TGTGCCAGCAGTTTACGCCGGGACAGCGCATCCTACGAGCAGTACTTC.

V and J are TRBV6-2 or TRBV6-3 and TRBJ2-7; no firm D call. The CDR3 has 13 residues. Germline V gene lookup returns CDR1 MNHEY and CDR2 SVGEGT. V lost 8 bases to trimming and J lost 5 bases, with 16 bases between them. CDR3 sequence: CASQAHEVDEQYF. The CDR3 DNA follows: TGTGCCAGCCAAGCGCATGAGGTTGACGAGCAGTACTTC.

This chain joins TRBV6-5 and TRBJ1-1; a possible D gene is TRBD1 (5 bases). The CDR3 contains 16 residues. Germline V gene data show CDR1 as MNHEY and CDR2 as SVGAGI. The V gene lost 0 bases and the J gene lost 4 bases, with 15 bases spanning the gap. CDR3 protein: CASSYSSGRASTEAFF. CDR3 DNA: TGTGCCAGCAGTTACTCGAGTGGCAGGGCGAGCACTGAAGCTTTCTTT.

This rearrangement joins TRBV12-3 or TRBV12-4 to TRBJ1-5; D remains unclear. The CDR3 is 13 amino acids. V lost 6 bases and J 0 bases, leaving 6 bases between the germline ends. The CDR3 loop is CASRSYSNQPQHF. The CDR3, as DNA: TGTGCCAGCAGAAGTTATAGCAATCAGCCCCAGCATTTT.

This chain connects TRBV5-1 to TRBJ2-3, with D perhaps matching TRBD1 or TRBD2 (6 bases each). V lost 5 bases, J lost 4 bases, and 17 bases lay in between. Germline CDR1 SGHRS, CDR2 YFSETQ. The CDR3 runs 15 residues. The CDR3 here is CASSFGAGEADTQYF. The CDR3 DNA reads TGCGCCAGCAGTTTCGGGGCAGGGGAGGCAGATACGCAGTATTTT.

This clonotype has a single count. This chain uses TRBV6-1 with TRBJ1-2; a weak D match, TRBD1 (5 bases). This CDR3 region has 13 residues. Germline V gene sequence: CDR1 MNHNS, CDR2 SASEGT. The V and J ends lost 4 bases and 4 bases respectively, with 10 bases between them. CDR3 nucleotide sequence: TGTGCCAGCAGTGCCGACAGCCTCTATGGCTACACCTTC. Protein sequence: CASSADSLYGYTF.

This clonotype was recorded a few times. The V and J genes are TRBV7-2 and TRBJ2-5, with 7 bases aligning to TRBD1. V lost 2 bases to trimming and J lost 2 bases; unmatched junction nucleotides: 14. The CDR3 runs to 18 residues. Germline CDR1 is SGHTA and CDR2 is FQGNSA. CDR3 amino acids: CASSLFTLGTVQQETQYF. For the CDR3, the DNA is TGTGCCAGCAGCTTATTCACCTTAGGGACAGTCCAACAAGAGACCCAGTACTTC.

The chain recombines TRBV23-1 with TRBJ2-5; D is undetermined. TRBV23-1 has ORF status, its function being uncertain. CDR3 length equals 11 residues. V lost 6 bases to trimming and J lost 4 bases, with 6 bases between them. The CDR3 loop reads CASRLGETQYF. The CDR3 nucleotides are TGCGCCAGCAGACTCGGAGAGACCCAGTACTTC.

V gene TRBV3-1 combines with J gene TRBJ1-1, with D maybe TRBD1 (5 bases). Between the trimmed V and J ends, which lost 3 bases and 1 base, there was a span of 12 bases. This CDR3 comprises 15 residues. CDR1 is LGHDT and CDR2 is YNNKEL in the germline V gene (reference sequence). The CDR3 protein is CASSHGGSENTEAFF. The DNA for the CDR3 is TGTGCCAGCAGCCATGGGGGGTCGGAGAACACTGAAGCTTTCTTT.

The CDR3 DNA is TGTGCCAGCAGCCCGACAGTCTATGGCTACACCTTC. This encodes CASSPTVYGYTF. The genes are TRBV7-2 and TRBJ1-2; a possible D gene is TRBD1 (5 bases). The CDR3 consists of 12 residues. CDR1 SGHTA and CDR2 FQGNSA come from the germline V gene. The V and J ends lost 5 bases and 4 bases respectively, with 8 bases between them.

This clonotype was detected only a few times. The genes are TRBV4-2 and TRBJ2-5, with a weak D call TRBD2 (6 bases). Germline V gene sequence: CDR1 LGHNA, CDR2 YNFKEQ. V lost 0 bases, J lost 2 bases, and 10 bases lay in between. The length of the CDR3 is 15 residues. CDR3 sequence: CASSQELAAQETQYF. CDR3 nucleotide sequence: TGTGCCAGCAGCCAAGAACTAGCAGCTCAAGAGACCCAGTACTTC.

Concerning this clonotype: At one end, the junction sequence differs from germline, possibly due to a read error. V and J are TRBV7-9 and TRBJ2-1; D uncertain. The CDR3 runs to 10 residues. The germline V gene encodes CDR1 SEHNR and CDR2 FQNEAQ (reference sequence). CDR3 bases: TGTGCCAGCATCCGGCCCCCCGGGTGGTTC. Translating it yields CASIRPPGWF.

The chain combines TRBV11-2 with TRBJ2-5; a weak D match, TRBD2 (5 bases). The CDR3 has 14 residues. The V and J ends lost 7 bases and 5 bases respectively, with 17 bases between them. The germline CDR1 and CDR2 sequences are SGHAT and FQNNGV. The CDR3 DNA is TGTGCCAGCAAAGAAAGGGCAGTAGCGGAGACCCAGTACTTC. It is translated as CASKERAVAETQYF.

This sequence joins TRBV11-1 and TRBJ2-3, with D perhaps TRBD1 (5 bases). Germline V gives CDR1 SGHAT, CDR2 FQDESV (reference sequence). Trimming removed 8 bases at V and 2 bases at J, with 14 bases between. The CDR3 is 14 amino acids. CDR3 nucleotides: TGTGCCAGCGGCGCGACAGTAGTCACAGATACGCAGTATTTT. Translation: CASGATVVTDTQYF. The full variable domain, completed using reference TRBV11-1 and TRBJ2-3, is EAEVAQSPRYKITEKSQAVAFWCDPISGHATLYWYRQILGQGPELLVQFQDESVVDDSQLPKDRFSAERLKGVDSTLKIQPAELGDSAMYLCASGATVVTDTQYFGPGTRLTVL.

This clonotype was picked up many times. The V gene is TRBV10-3, the J gene TRBJ1-2, with D possibly being TRBD1 (6 bases). Trimming pared 7 bases from V and 2 bases from J, leaving 17 bases between. Per the germline V gene, CDR1 is ENHRY and CDR2 is SYGVKD. CDR3 size: 15 residues. The CDR3, as DNA: TGTGCCATCACTGGGGGGCAGAACAAGAACTATGGCTACACCTTC. It codes for CAITGGQNKNYGYTF.

There are a few counts of this clonotype. This chain joins TRBV2 and TRBJ2-1; TRBD2 matches at 9 bases. Germline V CDR1 and CDR2: SNHLY, FYNNEI. V lost 5 bases and J lost 4; bases outside the gene matches: 6. The CDR3 is 15 residues long. CDR3 sequence (DNA): TGTGCCAGCAGTTCGCTAGCGGGGACGTACAATGAGCAGTTCTTC. Its protein is CASSSLAGTYNEQFF.

The V and J genes are TRBV2 and TRBJ2-7; possible D gene TRBD1, 5 bases. Germline assignment: CDR1 SNHLY and CDR2 FYNNEI. V was cut by 10 bases and J by 0 bases, with 13 bases left in between. The CDR3 runs to 13 residues. The CDR3 coding sequence is TGTGCCACCCACATAGGGGACTCCTACGAGCAGTACTTC. Its translation is CATHIGDSYEQYF.

This chain connects TRBV9 to TRBJ2-5; 7 nucleotides match TRBD2. The junction had 8 bases not matched to a gene; V was cut back by 0 bases and J by 9 bases. This CDR3 region has 14 residues. The germline V gene has CDR1 SGDLS and CDR2 YYNGEE. Written as DNA, the CDR3 is TGTGCCAGCAGCGTAGATGGGGGAGGGGTGCCCCAGTACTTC. The encoded protein is CASSVDGGGVPQYF.

This clonotype was detected once. The rearrangement links TRBV12-3 or TRBV12-4 to TRBJ2-5; D is possibly TRBD1 or TRBD2 (5 bases each). V lost 7 bases and J 1 base, leaving 19 bases between the germline ends. This CDR3 contains 16 residues. The CDR3 here is CASTPPGAGPQETQYF. Written as DNA, the CDR3 is TGTGCCAGCACCCCCCCTGGGGCGGGCCCCCAAGAGACCCAGTACTTC.

This clonotype was seen more than once but under ten times. This rearrangement joins TRBV6-5 to TRBJ1-4; 9 nucleotides align to TRBD1. Germline V lookup: CDR1 MNHEY, CDR2 SVGAGI. The CDR3 length is 14 residues. V trimming: 7 bases; J trimming: 8 bases; junction bases outside the gene matches: 8. CDR3 region: CASKTGGAAEKLFF. The CDR3 nucleotides are TGTGCCAGCAAAACAGGGGGCGCCGCGGAAAAACTGTTTTTT.

This clonotype appeared many times. The chain employs TRBV27 and TRBJ2-7, with TRBD2 matching 12 bases. V gave up 10 bases and J gave up 6 bases; unmatched junction bases: 16. Looked up from germline, CDR1 is MNHEY and CDR2 is SMNVEV (reference sequence). The CDR3 is 16 amino acids. For the CDR3, the DNA is TGTGCCACAACGGGGCTAGCGGGAGGGCCTGAATCCGAGCAGTACTTC. Protein sequence: CATTGLAGGPESEQYF.

The J gene is TRBJ1-2, the V gene TRBV7-2; TRBD1 agrees at 12 bases. The CDR3 extends over 15 amino acids. Germline V gives CDR1 SGHTA, CDR2 FQGNSA. The J segment lost 5 bases and the V segment lost 7 bases, leaving 8 bases of the junction unmatched. The chain's CDR3 is CASTPRGQGAYGYTF. The CDR3 DNA sequence: TGTGCCAGCACACCTCGGGGACAGGGGGCGTATGGCTACACCTTC.

This clonotype was picked up many times. The chain is built from TRBV6-6 and TRBJ1-5, with 9 bases identical to TRBD1. The V gene end was trimmed by 2 bases and the J gene end by 6 bases; junction bases not matched to a gene: 14. Germline-derived CDR1 and CDR2 are MNHNY and SVGAGI (reference sequence). This CDR3 has 18 amino acids. CDR3 sequence reads: CASSYATRGQGISQPQHF. CDR3 in DNA: TGTGCCAGCAGTTACGCGACCCGGGGACAGGGAATTAGTCAGCCCCAGCATTTT.

The chain uses TRBV18 and TRBJ2-7; D uncertain. CDR1 KGHSH and CDR2 LQKENI come from the germline V gene. This CDR3 is built from 13 residues. Trimming removed 4 bases from V and 0 bases from J, with 7 bases in between. The CDR3 sequence is CASSQLASYEQYF. The CDR3 coding sequence is TGTGCCAGCTCACAGCTCGCCTCCTACGAGCAGTACTTC. The variable domain in full, with the rest retrieved from reference TRBV18 and TRBJ2-7, is NAGVMQNPRHLVRRRGQEARLRCSPMKGHSHVYWYRQLPEEGLKFMVYLQKENIIDESGMPKERFSAEFPKEGPSILRIQQVVRGDSAAYFCASSQLASYEQYFGPGTRLTVT.